This T cell receptor (beta chain) originates from a study of beta chain features in type 1 diabetes. At the level of the study: Similarity in age, gender and cell yields was seen between patients and healthy donors.

Germline loops: CDR1 SGDLS, CDR2 YYNGEE. V lost 4 bases and J lost 4; bases outside the gene matches: 10. CDR3 size: 15 residues. Study results and limitations: Among all four CD4+ subsets, Type 1 diabetes patients had TCRB CDR3s that were moderately but significantly shorter.

The collection from each donor was one heparinised blood draw averaging roughly 0.11 L. Sequencing targeted expressed TCRB transcripts, as all isolated RNA had been reverse transcribed. The study sequenced naive, central memory and regulatory T cell samples to an average of roughly 3.8 million reads. Assay: immunoSEQ multiplex PCR; the TCRdb copy retains only in-frame clones and omits some. The data show 300,000 to 400,000 clones, over 7% seen once. The sample holds a few counts of this clone. No antigen is known for it. The sample comprised central memory CD4+ T cells from blood. This sequence was found in a man aged 30 to 39 with type 1 diabetes. This chain uses TRBV9 with TRBJ1-2, with TRBD1 matching 7 bases. In DNA, the CDR3 is TGTGCCAGCAGCACCCCGGGACAGCAGATCTATGGCTACACCTTC. Residues: CASSTPGQQIYGYTF.